These 14 T cell receptor beta chains were all obtained from the same sample, sequenced in a study of T cell responses to AZD1222 COVID-19 vaccine. Data came from immunoSEQ multiplex PCR; TCRdb stores just in-frame clones and leaves some out. The profile covers more than 150,000 clones, with under 95% appearing a single time and approximately 0.97% taken by the ten largest. This material consisted of peripheral blood, taken on day 0 of AZD1222 vaccination. Receptors originate from an adult in good health.

V gene TRBV25-1 combines with J gene TRBJ1-2; no clear D. The CDR3 is made up of 14 amino acids. Germline V gene lookup returns CDR1 MGHDK and CDR2 SYGVNS. V shed 1 base and J shed 2 bases, with 8 bases lying between them. CDR3 nucleotide sequence: TGTGCCAGCAGTGAATTCGTCGGGAACTATGGCTACACCTTC. It translates to CASSEFVGNYGYTF.

This clone came up once. The chain uses TRBV15 and TRBJ1-3; the match to TRBD1 covers 7 bases. There are 15 residues in the CDR3. The ends lost 3 bases at V and 6 bases at J; junction bases unmatched: 8. From germline, CDR1 is LNHNV and CDR2 YYDKDF (reference sequence). The CDR3: CATSREDRELNTIYF. Written as DNA, the CDR3 is TGTGCCACCAGCAGGGAAGACAGGGAATTAAACACCATATATTTT.

V usage is TRBV7-9 and J usage is TRBJ2-1; 9 bases agree with TRBD1. CDR1 is SEHNR, CDR2 FQNEAQ, per germline (reference sequence). The CDR3 covers 14 residues. The V and J ends lost 5 bases and 12 bases, in that order; junction bases with no gene match: 11. As DNA, the CDR3 is TGTGCCAGCAGCCCGGGACAGGGACGTCCGATGCAGTTCTTC. Encoded protein: CASSPGQGRPMQFF.

The rearrangement uses TRBV12-5 and TRBJ2-6; possible D gene TRBD1, 5 bases. The CDR3 loop spans 17 amino acids. CDR1 is LGHNT, CDR2 FRNRAP, per germline. V was trimmed by 5 bases and J by 0 bases, leaving 14 bases between them. CDR3 nucleotide sequence: TGTGCTAGTGGTCCTCAGGGATTAAGCTCTGGGGCCAACGTCCTGACTTTC. This translates into CASGPQGLSSGANVLTF.

The chain uses TRBV14 and TRBJ2-1, with 8 positions matching TRBD2. Germline V CDR1 and CDR2: SGHDN, FVKESK. The CDR3 covers 15 residues. J was trimmed by 8 bases and V by 5 bases; bases with no gene match: 11. This CDR3 reads CASSDSGSPRDEQFF. The CDR3 DNA sequence: TGTGCCAGCAGCGACAGCGGGAGTCCGCGCGATGAGCAGTTCTTC.

The chain employs TRBV27 and TRBJ2-7; 8 bases line up with TRBD2. V was pared by 5 bases and J by 3 bases, with 3 bases of the junction left unmatched. The CDR3 contains 13 residues. Germline CDR1 is MNHEY and CDR2 is SMNVEV (reference sequence). The CDR3 sequence is CASSPSGLYEQYF. The CDR3 coding sequence is TGTGCCAGCAGTCCTAGCGGGCTCTACGAGCAGTACTTC.

The chain employs TRBV2 and TRBJ2-7; tentative D call: TRBD1 (6 bases). Germline V gene lookup returns CDR1 SNHLY and CDR2 FYNNEI. This CDR3 region has 13 residues. V dropped 5 bases and J dropped 1 base, with 9 bases sitting between them. The CDR3 nucleotides read TGTGCCAGCAGTAGGACAGTTTCCTACGAGCAGTACTTC. This gives the protein CASSRTVSYEQYF.

The genes are TRBV7-8 and TRBJ1-5; 7 nucleotides align to TRBD1. V trimming: 5 bases; J trimming: 5 bases; junction bases outside the gene matches: 3. Germline loops: CDR1 SGHVS, CDR2 FQNEAQ. The CDR3 contains 13 residues. In nucleotides, the CDR3 is TGTGCCAGCAGCCTCCAGGGGGATCAGCCCCAGCATTTT. It translates to CASSLQGDQPQHF.

This clone was observed a single time. V and J are TRBV3-1 (or the pseudogene TRBV3-2) and TRBJ2-5; TRBD2 aligns across 8 bases. This CDR3 has 15 residues. Germline CDR1 reads LGHDT; CDR2 reads YNNKEL (reference sequence). V shed 1 base and J 4 bases; nucleotides not matched to a gene: 5. The DNA of the CDR3 is TGTGCCAGCAGCCAAGTCGGGGGGGCGGCAGAGACCCAGTACTTC. It yields the protein CASSQVGGAAETQYF.

The J gene is TRBJ2-1, the V gene TRBV3-1 (or the pseudogene TRBV3-2); TRBD1 or TRBD2 may be the D gene (5 bases each). With 2 bases removed from V and 7 bases from J, the gap between germline ends came to 15 bases. Per the germline V gene, CDR1 is LGHDT and CDR2 is YNNKEL (reference sequence). The CDR3 has 15 residues. The CDR3 protein is CASSQRRQGRNEQFF. In DNA form, the CDR3 reads TGTGCCAGCAGCCAACGGCGCCAGGGACGAAATGAGCAGTTCTTC.

The chain recombines TRBV18 with TRBJ1-1; maybe TRBD1 (5 bases). The CDR3 sequence is 13 residues long. The V end was cut by 5 bases, the J end by 1 base, with 8 bases between. The germline V gene encodes CDR1 KGHSH and CDR2 LQKENI. The DNA for the CDR3 is TGTGCCAGCTCAGCGGACACGAACACTGAAGCTTTCTTT. This translates into CASSADTNTEAFF.

The V gene is TRBV2, the J gene TRBJ2-7; 9 positions match TRBD1. Germline loops: CDR1 SNHLY, CDR2 FYNNEI. Trimming took 5 bases from V and 2 from J; bases not matched to a gene: 4. CDR3 size: 14 residues. The CDR3 loop is CASSLQGAAYEQYF. CDR3 sequence (DNA): TGTGCCAGCAGTCTACAGGGGGCCGCCTACGAGCAGTACTTC.

The table lists this clone with a count of one. This chain connects TRBV5-1 to TRBJ2-3; the D is unclear. V was pared by 4 bases and J by 2 bases, with 20 bases between. CDR1 SGHRS and CDR2 YFSETQ come from the germline V gene. CDR3 size: 17 residues. The CDR3 nucleotides are TGCGCCAGCAGCCCTGGAGTTTTCCCCTCTCTCACAGATACGCAGTATTTT. Its translation is CASSPGVFPSLTDTQYF.

This clone has more than one count but fewer than ten. V and J are TRBV7-2 and TRBJ2-2; 7 nucleotides agree with TRBD2. This CDR3 is built from 16 residues. Germline CDR1 SGHTA, CDR2 FQGNSA. Germline trimming cut 4 bases from V and 2 bases from J; bases unmatched to any gene: 7. The CDR3 DNA is TGTGCCAGCAGCTCATCCGGGACTACAAACACCGGGGAGCTGTTTTTT. Protein product: CASSSSGTTNTGELFF.